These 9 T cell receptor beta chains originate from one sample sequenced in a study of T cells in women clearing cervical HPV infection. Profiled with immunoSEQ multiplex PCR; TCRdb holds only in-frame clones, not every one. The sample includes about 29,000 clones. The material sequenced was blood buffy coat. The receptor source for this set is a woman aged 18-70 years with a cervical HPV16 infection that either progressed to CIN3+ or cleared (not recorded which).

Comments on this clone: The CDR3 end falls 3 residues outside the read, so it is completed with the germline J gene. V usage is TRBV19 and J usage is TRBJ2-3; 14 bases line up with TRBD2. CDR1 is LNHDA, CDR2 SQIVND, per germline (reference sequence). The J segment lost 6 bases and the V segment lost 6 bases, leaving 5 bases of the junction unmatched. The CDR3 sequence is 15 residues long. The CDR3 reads CASSLGLAGGDTQYF. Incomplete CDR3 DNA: TGTGCCAGTAGCCTCGGACTAGCGGGAGGTGATACG.

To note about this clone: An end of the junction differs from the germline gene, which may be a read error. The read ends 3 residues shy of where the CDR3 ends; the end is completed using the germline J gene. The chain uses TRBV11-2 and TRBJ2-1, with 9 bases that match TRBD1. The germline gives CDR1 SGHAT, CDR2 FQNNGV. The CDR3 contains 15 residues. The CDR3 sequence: CVSSTGTGTYNEQFF. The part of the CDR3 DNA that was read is TGTGTCAGCAGCACCGGGACAGGGACCTACAATGAG.

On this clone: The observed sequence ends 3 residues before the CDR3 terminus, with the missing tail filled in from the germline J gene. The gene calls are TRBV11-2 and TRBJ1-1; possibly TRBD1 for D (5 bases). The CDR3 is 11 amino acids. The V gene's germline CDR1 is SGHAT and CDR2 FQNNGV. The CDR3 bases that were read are TGTGCCAGCAGCAGGGGTATGGGA. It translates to CASSRGMG. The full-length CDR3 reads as CASSRGMGAFF.

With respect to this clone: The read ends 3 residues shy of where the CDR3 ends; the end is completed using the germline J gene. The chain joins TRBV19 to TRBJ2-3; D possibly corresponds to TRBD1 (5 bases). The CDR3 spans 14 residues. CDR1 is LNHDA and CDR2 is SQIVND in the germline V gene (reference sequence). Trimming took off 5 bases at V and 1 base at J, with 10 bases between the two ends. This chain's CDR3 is CASSWLRGTDTQYF. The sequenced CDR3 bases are TGTGCCAGTAGTTGGCTCAGGGGCACAGATACG.

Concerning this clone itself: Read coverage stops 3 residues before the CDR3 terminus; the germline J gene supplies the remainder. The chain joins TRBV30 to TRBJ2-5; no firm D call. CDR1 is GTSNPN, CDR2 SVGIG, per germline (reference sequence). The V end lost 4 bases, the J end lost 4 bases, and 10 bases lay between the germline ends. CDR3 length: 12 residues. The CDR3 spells CAWKGPGETQYF. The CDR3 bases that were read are TGTGCCTGGAAAGGTCCGGGAGAGACC.

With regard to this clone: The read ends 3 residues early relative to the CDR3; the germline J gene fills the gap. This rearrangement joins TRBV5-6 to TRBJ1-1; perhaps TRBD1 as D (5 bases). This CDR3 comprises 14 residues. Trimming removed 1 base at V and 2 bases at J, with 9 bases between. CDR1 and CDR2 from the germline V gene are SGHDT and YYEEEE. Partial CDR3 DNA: TGTGCCAGCAGCTTGAGGGGAACCAACACTGAA. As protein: CASSLRGTNTE. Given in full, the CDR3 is CASSLRGTNTEAFF. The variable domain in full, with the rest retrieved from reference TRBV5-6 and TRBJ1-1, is DAGVTQSPTHLIKTRGQQVTLRCSPKSGHDTVSWYQQALGQGPQFIFQYYEEEERQRGNFPDRFSGHQFPNYSSELNVNALLLGDSALYLCASSLRGTNTEAFFGQGTRLTVV.

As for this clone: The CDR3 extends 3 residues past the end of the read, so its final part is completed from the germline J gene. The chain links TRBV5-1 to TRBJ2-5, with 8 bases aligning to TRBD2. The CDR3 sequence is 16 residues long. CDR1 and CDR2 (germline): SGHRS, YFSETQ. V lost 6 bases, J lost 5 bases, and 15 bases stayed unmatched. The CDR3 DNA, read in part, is TGCGCCAGCACGGGGGGGGCTTCCGCCCCGGGGGAGACC. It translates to CASTGGASAPGET. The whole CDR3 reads CASTGGASAPGETQYF.

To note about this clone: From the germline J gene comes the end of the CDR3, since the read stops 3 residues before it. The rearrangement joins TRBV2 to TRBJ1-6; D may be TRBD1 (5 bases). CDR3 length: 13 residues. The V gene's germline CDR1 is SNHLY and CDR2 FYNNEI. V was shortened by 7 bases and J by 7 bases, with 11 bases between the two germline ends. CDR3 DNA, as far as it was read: TGTGCCAGCATTCGGGGGGGGAATTCACCC. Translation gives CASIRGGNSP. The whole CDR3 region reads CASIRGGNSPLHF.

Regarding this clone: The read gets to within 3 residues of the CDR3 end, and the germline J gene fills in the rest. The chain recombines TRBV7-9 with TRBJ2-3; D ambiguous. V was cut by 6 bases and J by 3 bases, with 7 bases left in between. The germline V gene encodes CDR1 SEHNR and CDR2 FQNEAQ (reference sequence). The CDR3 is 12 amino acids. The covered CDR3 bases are TGTGCCAGCAGTTTTTCGACAGATACG. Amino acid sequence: CASSFSTDT. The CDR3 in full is CASSFSTDTQYF.